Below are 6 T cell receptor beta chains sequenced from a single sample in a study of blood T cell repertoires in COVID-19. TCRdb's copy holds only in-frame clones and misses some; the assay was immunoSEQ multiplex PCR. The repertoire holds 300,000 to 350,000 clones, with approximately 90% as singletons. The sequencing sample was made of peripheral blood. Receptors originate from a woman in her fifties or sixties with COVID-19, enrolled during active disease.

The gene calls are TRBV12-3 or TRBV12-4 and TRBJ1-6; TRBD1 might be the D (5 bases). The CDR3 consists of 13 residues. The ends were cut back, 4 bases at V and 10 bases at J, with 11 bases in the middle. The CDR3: CASSSGKGSPLHF. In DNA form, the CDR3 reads TGTGCCAGCAGTTCAGGGAAAGGCTCACCCCTCCACTTT.

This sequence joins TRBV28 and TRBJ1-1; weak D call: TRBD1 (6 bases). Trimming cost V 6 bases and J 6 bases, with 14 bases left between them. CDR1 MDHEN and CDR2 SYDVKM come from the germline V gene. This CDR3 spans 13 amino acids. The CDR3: CASRFPGHSEAFF. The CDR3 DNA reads TGTGCCAGCAGGTTTCCGGGACACTCTGAAGCTTTCTTT. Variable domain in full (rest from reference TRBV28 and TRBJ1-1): DVKVTQSSRYLVKRTGEKVFLECVQDMDHENMFWYRQDPGLGLRLIYFSYDVKMKEKGDIPEGYSVSREKKERFSLILESASTNQTSMYLCASRFPGHSEAFFGQGTRLTVV.

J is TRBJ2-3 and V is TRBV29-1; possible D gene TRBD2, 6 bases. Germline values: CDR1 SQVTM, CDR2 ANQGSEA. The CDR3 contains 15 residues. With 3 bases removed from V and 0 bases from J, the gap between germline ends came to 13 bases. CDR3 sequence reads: CSVEGGASSTDTQYF. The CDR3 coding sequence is TGCAGCGTTGAGGGGGGAGCTTCTAGCACAGATACGCAGTATTTT.

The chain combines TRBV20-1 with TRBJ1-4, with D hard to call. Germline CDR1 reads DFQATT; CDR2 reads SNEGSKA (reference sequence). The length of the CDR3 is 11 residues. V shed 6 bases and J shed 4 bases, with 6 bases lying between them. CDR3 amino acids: CSALSNEKLFF. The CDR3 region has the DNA TGCAGTGCCCTGAGTAATGAAAAACTGTTTTTT.

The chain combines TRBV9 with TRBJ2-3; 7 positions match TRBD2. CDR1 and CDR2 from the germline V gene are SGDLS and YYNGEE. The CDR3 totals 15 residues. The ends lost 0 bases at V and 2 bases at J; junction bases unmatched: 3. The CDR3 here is CASSVGGRVTDTQYF. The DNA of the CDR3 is TGTGCCAGCAGCGTAGGGGGGAGGGTCACAGATACGCAGTATTTT.

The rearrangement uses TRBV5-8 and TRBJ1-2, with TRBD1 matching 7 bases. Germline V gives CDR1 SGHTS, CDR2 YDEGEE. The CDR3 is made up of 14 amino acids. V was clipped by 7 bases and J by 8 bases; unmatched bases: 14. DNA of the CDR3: TGTGCCAGCCGCAGGACAGGAAAGCTCGGAGGCTACACCTTC. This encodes CASRRTGKLGGYTF.